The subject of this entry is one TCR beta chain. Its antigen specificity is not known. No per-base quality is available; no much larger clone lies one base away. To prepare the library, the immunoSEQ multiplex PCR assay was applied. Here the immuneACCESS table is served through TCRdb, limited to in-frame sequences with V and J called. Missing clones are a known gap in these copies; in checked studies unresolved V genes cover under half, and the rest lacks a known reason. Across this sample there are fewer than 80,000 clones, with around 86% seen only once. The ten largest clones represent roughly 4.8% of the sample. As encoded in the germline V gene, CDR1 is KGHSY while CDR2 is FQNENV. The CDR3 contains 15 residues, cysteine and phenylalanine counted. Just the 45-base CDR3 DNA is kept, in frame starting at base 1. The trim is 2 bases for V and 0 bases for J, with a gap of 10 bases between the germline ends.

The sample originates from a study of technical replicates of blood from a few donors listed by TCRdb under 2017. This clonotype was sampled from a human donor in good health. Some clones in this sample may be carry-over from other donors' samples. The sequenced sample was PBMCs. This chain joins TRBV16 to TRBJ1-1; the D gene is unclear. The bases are TGTGCCAGCAGCCAAAGTGGGCAGATGAACACTGAAGCTTTCTTT. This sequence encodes CASSQSGQMNTEAFF. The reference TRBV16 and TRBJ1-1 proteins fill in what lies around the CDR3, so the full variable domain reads GEEVAQTPKHLVRGEGQKAKLYCAPIKGHSYVFWYQQVLKNEFKFLISFQNENVFDETGMPKERFSAKCLPNSPCSLEIQATKLEDSAVYFCASSQSGQMNTEAFFGQGTRLTVV.